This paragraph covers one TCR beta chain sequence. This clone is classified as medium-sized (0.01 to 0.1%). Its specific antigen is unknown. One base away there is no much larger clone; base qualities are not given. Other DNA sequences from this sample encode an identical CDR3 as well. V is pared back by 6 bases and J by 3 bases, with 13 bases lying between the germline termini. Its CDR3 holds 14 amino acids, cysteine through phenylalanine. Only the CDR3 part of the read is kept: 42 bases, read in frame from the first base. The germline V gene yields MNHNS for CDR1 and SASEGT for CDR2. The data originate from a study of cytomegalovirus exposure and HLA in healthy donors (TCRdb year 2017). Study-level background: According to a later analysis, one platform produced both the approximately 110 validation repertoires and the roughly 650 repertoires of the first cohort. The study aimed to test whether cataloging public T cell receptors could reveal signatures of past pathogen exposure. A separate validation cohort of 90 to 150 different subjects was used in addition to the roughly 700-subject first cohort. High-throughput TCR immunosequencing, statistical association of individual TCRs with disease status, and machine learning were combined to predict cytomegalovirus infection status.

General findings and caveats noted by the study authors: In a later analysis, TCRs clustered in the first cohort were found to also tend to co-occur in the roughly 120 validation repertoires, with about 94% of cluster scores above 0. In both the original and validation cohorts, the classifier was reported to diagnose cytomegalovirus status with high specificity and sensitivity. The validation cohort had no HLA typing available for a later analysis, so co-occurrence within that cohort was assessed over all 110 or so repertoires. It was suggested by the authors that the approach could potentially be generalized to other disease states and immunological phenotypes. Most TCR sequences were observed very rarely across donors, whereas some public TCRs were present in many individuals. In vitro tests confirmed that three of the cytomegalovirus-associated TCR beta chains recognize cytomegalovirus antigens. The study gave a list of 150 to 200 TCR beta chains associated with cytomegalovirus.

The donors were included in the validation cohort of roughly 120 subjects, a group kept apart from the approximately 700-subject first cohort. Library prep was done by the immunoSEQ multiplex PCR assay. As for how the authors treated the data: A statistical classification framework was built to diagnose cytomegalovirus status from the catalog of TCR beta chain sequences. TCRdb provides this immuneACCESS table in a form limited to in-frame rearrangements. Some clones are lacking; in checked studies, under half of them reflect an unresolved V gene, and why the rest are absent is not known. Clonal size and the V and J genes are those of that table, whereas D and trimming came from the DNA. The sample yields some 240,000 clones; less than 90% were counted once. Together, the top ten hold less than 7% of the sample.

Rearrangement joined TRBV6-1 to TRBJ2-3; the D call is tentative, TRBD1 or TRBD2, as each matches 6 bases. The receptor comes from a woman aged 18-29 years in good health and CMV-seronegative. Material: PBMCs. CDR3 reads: CASSPSGATDTQYF. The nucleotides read TGTGCCAGCAGCCCCTCGGGGGCAACAGATACGCAGTATTTT.